The count of the clone carrying this T cell receptor beta chain is one. The antigen is unknown. A primer in the constant region served to generate TCR beta cDNA from 500 to 600 ng of total RNA. Researchers made the TCR beta libraries by running three nested multiplex PCR rounds with slightly modified ARM-PCR. The first two PCR rounds used TRBV1-TRBV30 forward primers with a C-beta reverse primer, 9 to 11 cycles each. TCRdb reanalysed the multiplex PCR reads using MiXCR and keeps one entry per CDR3 protein. The table has 65,000 to 90,000 distinct CDR3 sequences, about three quarters seen once. Unsorted bulk tissue of roughly 20-31 mg yielded co-extracted RNA and DNA. These patients lived with chronic HBV infection and had never been treated. These data belong to a study of tumor-infiltrating lymphocytes in primary liver carcinoma. Study conclusions and caveats: Researchers found tumor-adjacent and tumor-blood pairs overlapped less than tumor region pairs.

Germline CDR1 and CDR2: ENHRY and SYGVKD. Trimming shortened V by 4 bases and J by 9 bases, and 22 bases separated the two germline ends. The CDR3 sequence is 16 residues long. The sample comprised liver tumor tissue from sampling region 1. Sample subset: tumor region T1, superior pole. The chain employs TRBV10-3 and TRBJ2-1, with D possibly being TRBD2 (7 bases). The origin of this receptor is a man aged 35 to 55 with primary liver carcinoma and hepatitis B virus infection. Here the CDR3 DNA reads TGTGCCATCAGTGTTGGACTAGTGGGAGGGGGAGGTGAGCAGTTCTTC. Its protein product is CAISVGLVGGGGEQFF.